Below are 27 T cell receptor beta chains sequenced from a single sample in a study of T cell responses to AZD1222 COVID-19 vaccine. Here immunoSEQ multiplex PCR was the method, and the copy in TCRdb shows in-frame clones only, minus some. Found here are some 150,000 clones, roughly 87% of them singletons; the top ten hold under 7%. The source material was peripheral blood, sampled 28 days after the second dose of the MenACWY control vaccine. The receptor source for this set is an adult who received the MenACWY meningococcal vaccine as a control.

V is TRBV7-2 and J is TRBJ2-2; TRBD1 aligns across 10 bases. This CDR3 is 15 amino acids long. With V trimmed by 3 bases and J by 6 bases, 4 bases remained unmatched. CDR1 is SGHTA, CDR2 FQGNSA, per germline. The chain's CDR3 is CASSFRDRGAGELFF. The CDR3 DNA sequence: TGTGCCAGCAGCTTCCGGGACAGGGGCGCCGGGGAGCTGTTTTTT.

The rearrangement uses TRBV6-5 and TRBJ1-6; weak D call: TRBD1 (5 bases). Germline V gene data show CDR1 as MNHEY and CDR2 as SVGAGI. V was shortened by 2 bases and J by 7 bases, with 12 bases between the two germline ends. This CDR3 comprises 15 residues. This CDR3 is CASSYGGTVNSPLHF. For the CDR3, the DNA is TGTGCCAGCAGTTACGGCGGGACCGTAAATTCACCCCTCCACTTT.

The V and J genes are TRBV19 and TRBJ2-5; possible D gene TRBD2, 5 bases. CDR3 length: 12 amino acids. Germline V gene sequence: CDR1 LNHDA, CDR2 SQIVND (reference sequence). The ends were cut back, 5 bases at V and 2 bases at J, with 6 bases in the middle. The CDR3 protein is CASSRGQETQYF. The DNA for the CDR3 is TGTGCCAGTAGTCGGGGACAAGAGACCCAGTACTTC.

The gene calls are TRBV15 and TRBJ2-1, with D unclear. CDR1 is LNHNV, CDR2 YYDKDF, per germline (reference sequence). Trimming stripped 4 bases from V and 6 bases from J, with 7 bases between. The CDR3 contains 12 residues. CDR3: CATSTNLNEQFF. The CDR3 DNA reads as TGTGCCACCAGCACCAACCTCAATGAGCAGTTCTTC.

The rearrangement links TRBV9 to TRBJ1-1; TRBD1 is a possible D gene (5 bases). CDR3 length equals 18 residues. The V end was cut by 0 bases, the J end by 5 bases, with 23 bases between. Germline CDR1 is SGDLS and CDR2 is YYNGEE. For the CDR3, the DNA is TGTGCCAGCAGCGTAGGGATCATGGGGCAGGGATCGGGGACTGAAGCTTTCTTT. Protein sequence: CASSVGIMGQGSGTEAFF.

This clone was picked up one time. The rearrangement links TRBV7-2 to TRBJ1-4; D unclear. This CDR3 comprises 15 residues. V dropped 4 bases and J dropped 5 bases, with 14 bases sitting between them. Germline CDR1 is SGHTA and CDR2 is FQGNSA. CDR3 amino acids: CASSSRGNKNEKLFF. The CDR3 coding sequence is TGTGCCAGCAGCTCCAGAGGAAACAAAAATGAAAAACTGTTTTTT.

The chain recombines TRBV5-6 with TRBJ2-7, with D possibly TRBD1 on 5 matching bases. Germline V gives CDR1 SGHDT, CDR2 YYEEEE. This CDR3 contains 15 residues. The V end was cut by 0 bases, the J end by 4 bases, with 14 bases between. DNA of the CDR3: TGTGCCAGCAGCTTGGCCTCACAGGCTCCTTACGAGCAGTACTTC. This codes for CASSLASQAPYEQYF.

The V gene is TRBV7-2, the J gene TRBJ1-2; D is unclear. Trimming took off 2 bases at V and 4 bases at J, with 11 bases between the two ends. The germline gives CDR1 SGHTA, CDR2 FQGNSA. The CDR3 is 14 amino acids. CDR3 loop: CASSLNVGSYGYTF. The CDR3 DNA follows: TGTGCCAGCAGCTTAAACGTTGGGTCCTATGGCTACACCTTC.

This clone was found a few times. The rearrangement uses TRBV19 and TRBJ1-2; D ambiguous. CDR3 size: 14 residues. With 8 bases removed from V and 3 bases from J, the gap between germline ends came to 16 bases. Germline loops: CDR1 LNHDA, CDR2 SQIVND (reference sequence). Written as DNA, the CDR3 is TGTGCCAGTTCCCCGGGCCCGAGGCACTATGGCTACACCTTC. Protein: CASSPGPRHYGYTF.

CDR3 DNA sequence: TGTGCCACCAGCTACCCGGGGGGGGGTAGTCCAGATACGCAGTATTTT. This codes for CATSYPGGGSPDTQYF. The chain recombines TRBV24-1 with TRBJ2-3, with TRBD2 matching over 8 bases. CDR1 KGHDR and CDR2 SFDVKD come from the germline V gene. The ends lost 7 bases at V and 4 bases at J; junction bases unmatched: 12. CDR3 length: 16 amino acids.

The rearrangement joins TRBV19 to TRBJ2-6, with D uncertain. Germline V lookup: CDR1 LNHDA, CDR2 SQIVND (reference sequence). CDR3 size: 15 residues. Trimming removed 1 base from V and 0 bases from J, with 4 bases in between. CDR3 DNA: TGTGCCAGTAGTATAGGGTCCTCTGGGGCCAACGTCCTGACTTTC. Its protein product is CASSIGSSGANVLTF.

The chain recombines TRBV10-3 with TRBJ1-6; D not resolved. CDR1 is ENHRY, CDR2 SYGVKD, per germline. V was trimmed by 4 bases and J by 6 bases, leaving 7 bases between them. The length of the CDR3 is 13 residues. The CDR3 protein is CAISAQINSPLHF. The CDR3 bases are TGTGCCATCAGTGCCCAAATTAATTCACCCCTCCACTTT.

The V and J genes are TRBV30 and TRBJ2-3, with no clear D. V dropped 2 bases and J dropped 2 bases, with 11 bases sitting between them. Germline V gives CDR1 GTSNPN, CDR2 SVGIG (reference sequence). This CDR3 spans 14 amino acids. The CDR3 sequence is CAWSPQANTDTQYF. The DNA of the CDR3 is TGTGCCTGGAGTCCCCAGGCCAACACAGATACGCAGTATTTT. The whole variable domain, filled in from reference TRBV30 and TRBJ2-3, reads SQTIHQWPATLVQPVGSPLSLECTVEGTSNPNLYWYRQAAGRGLQLLFYSVGIGQISSEVPQNLSASRPQDRQFILSSKKLLLSDSGFYLCAWSPQANTDTQYFGPGTRLTVL.

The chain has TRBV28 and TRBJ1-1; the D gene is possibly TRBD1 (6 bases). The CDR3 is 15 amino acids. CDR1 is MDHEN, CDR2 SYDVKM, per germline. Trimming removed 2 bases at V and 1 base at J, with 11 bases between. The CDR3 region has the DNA TGTGCCAGCAGTTTACAGGGGTGGGGGAACACTGAAGCTTTCTTT. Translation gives CASSLQGWGNTEAFF. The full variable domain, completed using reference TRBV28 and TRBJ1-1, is DVKVTQSSRYLVKRTGEKVFLECVQDMDHENMFWYRQDPGLGLRLIYFSYDVKMKEKGDIPEGYSVSREKKERFSLILESASTNQTSMYLCASSLQGWGNTEAFFGQGTRLTVV.

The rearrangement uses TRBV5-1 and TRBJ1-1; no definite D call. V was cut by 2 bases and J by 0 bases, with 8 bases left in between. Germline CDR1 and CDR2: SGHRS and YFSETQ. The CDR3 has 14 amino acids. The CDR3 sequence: CASSFPGLNTEAFF. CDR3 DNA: TGCGCCAGCAGCTTCCCAGGTCTGAACACTGAAGCTTTCTTT.

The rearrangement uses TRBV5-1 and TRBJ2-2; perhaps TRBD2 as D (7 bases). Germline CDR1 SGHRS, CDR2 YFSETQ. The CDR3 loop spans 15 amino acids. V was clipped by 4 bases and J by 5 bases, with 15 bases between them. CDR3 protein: CASSTNGGQTGELFF. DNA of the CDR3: TGCGCCAGCAGCACAAACGGGGGGCAGACCGGGGAGCTGTTTTTT.

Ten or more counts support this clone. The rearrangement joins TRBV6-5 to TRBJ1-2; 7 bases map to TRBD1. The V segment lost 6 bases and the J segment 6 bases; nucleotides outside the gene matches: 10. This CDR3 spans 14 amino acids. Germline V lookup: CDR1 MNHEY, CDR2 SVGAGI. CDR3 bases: TGTGCCAGCAGCGTGCAAGGGGGCCGGGATGGCTACACCTTC. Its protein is CASSVQGGRDGYTF.

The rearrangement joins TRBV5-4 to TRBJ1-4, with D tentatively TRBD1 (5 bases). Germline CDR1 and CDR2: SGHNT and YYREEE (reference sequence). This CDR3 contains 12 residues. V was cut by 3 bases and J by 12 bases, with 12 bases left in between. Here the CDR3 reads CASSSGARELFF. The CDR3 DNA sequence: TGTGCCAGCAGCTCCGGGGCACGGGAACTGTTTTTT. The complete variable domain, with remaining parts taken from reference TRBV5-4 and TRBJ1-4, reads ETGVTQSPTHLIKTRGQQVTLRCSSQSGHNTVSWYQQALGQGPQFIFQYYREEENGRGNFPPRFSGLQFPNYSSELNVNALELDDSALYLCASSSGARELFFGSGTQLSVL.

The CDR3: CASSVGRDRNTEAFF. The CDR3 nucleotides are TGTGCCAGCAGCGTCGGCCGGGACAGGAACACTGAAGCTTTCTTT. V gene TRBV9 combines with J gene TRBJ1-1; 7 positions match TRBD1. This CDR3 has 15 residues. Germline V gene sequence: CDR1 SGDLS, CDR2 YYNGEE. The V segment lost 2 bases and the J segment 1 base; nucleotides outside the gene matches: 5.

The CDR3: CASSQGTYHTF. CDR3 sequence (DNA): TGTGCCAGCAGCCAAGGGACCTACCACACCTTC. This chain uses TRBV3-1 (or the pseudogene TRBV3-2) with TRBJ1-2; D call uncertain. This CDR3 has 11 residues. V lost 1 base and J 12 bases, leaving 9 bases between the germline ends. Germline CDR1 and CDR2: LGHDT and YNNKEL (reference sequence).

CDR3 DNA: TGCGCCAGCAGGGAAGGGACGGATTCACCCCTCCACTTT. This gives the protein CASREGTDSPLHF. The V call is TRBV5-1, the J call TRBJ1-6; D is possibly TRBD1 (5 bases). Trimming shortened V by 5 bases and J by 8 bases, and 11 bases separated the two germline ends. CDR1 and CDR2 from the germline V gene are SGHRS and YFSETQ. The CDR3 has 13 amino acids.

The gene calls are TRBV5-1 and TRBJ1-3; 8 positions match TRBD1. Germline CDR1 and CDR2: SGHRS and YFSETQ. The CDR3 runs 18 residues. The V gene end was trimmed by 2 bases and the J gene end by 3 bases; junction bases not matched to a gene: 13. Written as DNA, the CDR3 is TGCGCCAGCAGCTTCCTCCCCCGGACAGGGAGAGGTGGAAACACCATATATTTT. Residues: CASSFLPRTGRGGNTIYF.

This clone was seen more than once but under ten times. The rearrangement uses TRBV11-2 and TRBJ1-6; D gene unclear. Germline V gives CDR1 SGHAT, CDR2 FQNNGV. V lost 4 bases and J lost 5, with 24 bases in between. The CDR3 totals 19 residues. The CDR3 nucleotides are TGTGCCAGCAGCTACGGAGCCCGGAGGCTTCCAGGCGATAATTCACCCCTCCACTTT. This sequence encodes CASSYGARRLPGDNSPLHF.

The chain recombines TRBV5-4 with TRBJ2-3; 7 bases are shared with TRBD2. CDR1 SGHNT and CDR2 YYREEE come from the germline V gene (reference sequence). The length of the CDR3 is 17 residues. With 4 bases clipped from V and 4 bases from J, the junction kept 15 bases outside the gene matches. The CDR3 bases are TGTGCCAGCAGCGCCCGAGGAGGCGGGAGCCCCCCAGATACGCAGTATTTT. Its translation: CASSARGGGSPPDTQYF.

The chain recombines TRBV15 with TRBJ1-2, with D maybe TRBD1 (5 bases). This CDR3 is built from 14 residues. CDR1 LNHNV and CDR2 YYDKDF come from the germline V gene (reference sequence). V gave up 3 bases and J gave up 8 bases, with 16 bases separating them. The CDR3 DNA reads TGTGCCACCAGCAGCGGAAACAGGATGAGGGGCTACACCTTC. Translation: CATSSGNRMRGYTF.

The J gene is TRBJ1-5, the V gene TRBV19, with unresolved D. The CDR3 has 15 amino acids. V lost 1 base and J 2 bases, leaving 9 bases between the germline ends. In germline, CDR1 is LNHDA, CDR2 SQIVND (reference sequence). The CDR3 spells CASSIVRNGNQPQHF. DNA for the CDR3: TGTGCCAGTAGTATAGTGAGGAACGGCAATCAGCCCCAGCATTTT. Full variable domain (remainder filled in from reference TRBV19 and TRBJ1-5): DGGITQSPKYLFRKEGQNVTLSCEQNLNHDAMYWYRQDPGQGLRLIYYSQIVNDFQKGDIAEGYSVSREKKESFPLTVTSAQKNPTAFYLCASSIVRNGNQPQHFGDGTRLSIL.

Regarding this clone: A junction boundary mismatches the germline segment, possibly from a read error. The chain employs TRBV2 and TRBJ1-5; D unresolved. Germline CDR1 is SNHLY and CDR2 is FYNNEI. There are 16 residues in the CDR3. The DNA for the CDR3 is TGTGCCAGCAGTGAACTCACCCCGGCGAGCAATCGGCCCCAGCATTTT. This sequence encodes CASSELTPASNRPQHF.